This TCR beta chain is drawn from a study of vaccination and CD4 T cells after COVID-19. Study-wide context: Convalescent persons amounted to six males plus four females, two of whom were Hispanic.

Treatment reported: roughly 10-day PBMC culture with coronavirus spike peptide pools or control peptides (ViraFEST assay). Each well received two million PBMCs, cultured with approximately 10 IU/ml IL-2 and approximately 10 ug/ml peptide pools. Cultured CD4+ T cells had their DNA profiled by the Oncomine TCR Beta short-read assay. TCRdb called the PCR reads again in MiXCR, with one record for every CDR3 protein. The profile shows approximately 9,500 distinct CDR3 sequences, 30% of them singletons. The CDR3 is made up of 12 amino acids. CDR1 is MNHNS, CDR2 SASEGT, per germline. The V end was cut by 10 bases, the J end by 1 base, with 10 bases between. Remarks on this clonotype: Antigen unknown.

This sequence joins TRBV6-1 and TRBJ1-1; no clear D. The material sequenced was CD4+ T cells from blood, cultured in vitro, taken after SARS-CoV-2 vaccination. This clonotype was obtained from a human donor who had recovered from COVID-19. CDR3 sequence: CATQQTNTEAFF. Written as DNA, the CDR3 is TGTGCCACACAGCAAACGAACACTGAAGCTTTCTTT.